Listed below are T cell receptor beta chains from one sample, sequenced in a study of PD-1 blockade in classical Hodgkin lymphoma. Measured with immunoSEQ multiplex PCR; TCRdb has only the in-frame clones, and not every one. The sample includes tens of thousands of clones, over 75% of them seen just once. The sample in question was peripheral blood mononuclear cells (PBMCs), obtained before the fourth cycle of nivolumab. The receptors originated from a human donor with classical Hodgkin lymphoma. Each CDR3 is given with its conserved first and last residue. The D gene is left open where the match is weak. Clone size is given for some rows only: seen once, a few or many times, or a class if the clone is expanded.

>TRBV5-4|TRBJ2-2|NA|TRBD2
CASSSLAANTGELFF
TGTGCCAGCAGCTCTCTAGCGGCGAACACCGGGGAGCTGTTTTTT
>TRBV5-6|TRBJ1-2|NA|NA
CASSLADWGFYGYTF
TGTGCCAGCAGCTTGGCAGACTGGGGATTCTATGGCTACACCTTC
>TRBV28|TRBJ2-1|NA|NA
CASSLWGYEQFF
TGTGCCAGCAGTTTATGGGGGTATGAGCAGTTCTTC
>TRBV10-1|TRBJ1-1|NA|NA
CASRRDLNTEAFF
TGCGCCAGCAGACGGGATTTGAACACTGAAGCTTTCTTT
>TRBV6-5|TRBJ1-2|NA|NA
CASSYGWGPGTGGYTF
TGTGCCAGCAGTTACGGCTGGGGCCCGGGTACTGGTGGCTACACCTTC
>TRBV6-6|TRBJ2-2|once|NA
CASSYNGMNTGELFF
TGTGCCAGCAGTTACAACGGGATGAACACCGGGGAGCTGTTTTTT
>TRBV19|TRBJ2-1|NA|NA
CASSMSGERYNEQFF
TGTGCCAGTAGTATGTCAGGCGAACGATACAATGAGCAGTTCTTC
>TRBV9|TRBJ2-1|NA|NA
CASSVGPGEQFF
TGTGCCAGCAGCGTAGGGCCGGGTGAGCAGTTCTTC
>TRBV7-2|TRBJ2-3|once|TRBD2
CASRPPGGGGSDTQYF
TGTGCCAGCAGACCGCCGGGCGGGGGGGGTTCAGATACGCAGTATTTT
>TRBV9|TRBJ1-5|NA|TRBD1
CASSVQGAPNQPQHF
TGTGCCAGCAGCGTACAGGGGGCGCCTAATCAGCCCCAGCATTTT
>TRBV11-3|TRBJ2-5|once|TRBD1
CASSLGQGLETQYF
TGTGCCAGCAGCTTAGGACAGGGTTTGGAGACCCAGTACTTC
>TRBV28|TRBJ1-1|NA|NA
CASKGELLSQAFF
TGTGCCAGCAAGGGGGAGCTTTTATCTCAAGCTTTCTTT
>TRBV5-1|TRBJ2-1|NA|NA
CASSLDPSYNEQFF
TGCGCCAGCAGCTTGGACCCTTCCTACAATGAGCAGTTCTTC
>TRBV6-5|TRBJ1-4|NA|NA
CASRGKDEKLFF
TGTGCCAGCAGGGGGAAGGATGAAAAACTGTTTTTT
>TRBV9|TRBJ2-5|NA|TRBD2
CASSVGDLAGAQTQYF
TGTGCCAGCAGCGTAGGGGACCTAGCGGGAGCGCAGACCCAGTACTTC
>TRBV7-2|TRBJ2-3|NA|TRBD2
CASSGTSGFPSTDTQYF
TGTGCCAGCAGTGGGACTAGCGGGTTCCCAAGCACAGATACGCAGTATTTT
>TRBV27|TRBJ1-6|NA|NA
CASRDRDSPLHF
TGTGCCAGCAGGGACAGAGATTCACCCCTCCACTTT
>TRBV19|TRBJ2-3|NA|NA
CASSMVDTQYF
TGTGCCAGTAGTATGGTAGATACGCAGTATTTT
>TRBV13|TRBJ2-1|NA|NA
CASSLIGFGEQFF
TGTGCCAGCAGCTTAATTGGATTTGGGGAGCAGTTCTTC
>TRBV5-1|TRBJ2-1|NA|NA
CASSPGPYNEQFF
TGCGCCAGCAGCCCGGGCCCCTACAATGAGCAGTTCTTC
>TRBV2|TRBJ2-1|NA|NA
CASSHQSGTPNNEQFF
TGTGCCAGCAGTCACCAATCCGGGACGCCGAACAATGAGCAGTTCTTC
>TRBV19|TRBJ2-5|NA|TRBD1
CASSNDRVGGAGETQYF
TGTGCCAGTAGTAACGACAGGGTAGGGGGAGCAGGAGAGACCCAGTACTTC
>TRBV28|TRBJ2-5|NA|TRBD2
CASSPRMGLAGQETQYF
TGTGCCAGCAGTCCCAGGATGGGACTAGCAGGCCAAGAGACCCAGTACTTC
>TRBV2|TRBJ2-2|NA|TRBD1
CASSLTGSTGELFF
TGTGCCAGCAGTCTGACAGGGTCAACCGGGGAGCTGTTTTTT
>TRBV10-3|TRBJ2-7|once|TRBD1
CAISRTGTGNNEQYF
TGTGCCATCAGTCGAACCGGGACAGGGAACAACGAGCAGTACTTC
>TRBV6-6|TRBJ1-2|NA|NA
CASSYRRLTRNYGYTF
TGTGCCAGCAGTTACCGAAGGCTGACACGAAACTATGGCTACACCTTC
>TRBV6-6|TRBJ2-1|NA|NA
CASSSDGPPYNEQFF
TGTGCCAGCAGTTCCGACGGCCCGCCCTACAATGAGCAGTTCTTC
>TRBV4-2|TRBJ1-3|NA|NA
CASSQGIPGGNTIYF
TGTGCCAGCAGCCAAGGAATTCCGGGTGGAAACACCATATATTTT
>TRBV28|TRBJ2-1|medium-sized|TRBD2
CASSEAGTRSWTSSYNEQFF
TGTGCCAGCAGTGAAGCCGGGACTAGATCATGGACGAGCTCCTACAATGAGCAGTTCTTC
>TRBV10-3|TRBJ2-2|NA|TRBD1
CAIRGTGGYTGELFF
TGTGCCATCCGAGGGACAGGGGGCTACACCGGGGAGCTGTTTTTT
>TRBV13|TRBJ1-4|NA|TRBD1
CASSHDRETTNEKLFF
TGTGCCAGCAGCCATGACAGGGAGACAACTAATGAAAAACTGTTTTTT
>TRBV7-8|TRBJ1-5|NA|NA
CASSGSNQPQHF
TGTGCCAGCAGCGGGAGCAATCAGCCCCAGCATTTT
>TRBV30|TRBJ2-3|NA|TRBD1
CAWARTGGSSDTQYF
TGTGCCTGGGCCAGGACAGGGGGCTCATCAGATACGCAGTATTTT
>TRBV6-5|TRBJ1-1|NA|NA
CASSSGSANTEAFF
TGTGCCAGCAGTTCAGGAAGTGCGAACACTGAAGCTTTCTTT
>TRBV5-1|TRBJ2-5|NA|TRBD2
CASSWGLEETQYF
TGCGCCAGCAGTTGGGGACTAGAAGAGACCCAGTACTTC
>TRBV10-3|TRBJ2-1|NA|NA
CASQRGDEQFF
TGTGCCAGCCAGAGAGGCGATGAGCAGTTCTTC
>TRBV10-1|TRBJ1-3|few|NA
CASSEGGPTYF
TGCGCCAGCAGTGAAGGCGGGCCTACCTACTTT
>TRBV15|TRBJ2-7|NA|TRBD2
CATRPSTGRGSYEQYF
TGTGCCACCAGACCCTCGACGGGGAGGGGCTCCTACGAGCAGTACTTC
>TRBV4-3|TRBJ2-1|NA|NA
CASSQGTVNEQFF
TGCGCCAGCAGCCAAGGGACAGTCAATGAGCAGTTCTTC
>TRBV11-2|TRBJ2-3|NA|NA
CASSPTDTQYF
TGTGCCAGCAGCCCTACAGATACGCAGTATTTT